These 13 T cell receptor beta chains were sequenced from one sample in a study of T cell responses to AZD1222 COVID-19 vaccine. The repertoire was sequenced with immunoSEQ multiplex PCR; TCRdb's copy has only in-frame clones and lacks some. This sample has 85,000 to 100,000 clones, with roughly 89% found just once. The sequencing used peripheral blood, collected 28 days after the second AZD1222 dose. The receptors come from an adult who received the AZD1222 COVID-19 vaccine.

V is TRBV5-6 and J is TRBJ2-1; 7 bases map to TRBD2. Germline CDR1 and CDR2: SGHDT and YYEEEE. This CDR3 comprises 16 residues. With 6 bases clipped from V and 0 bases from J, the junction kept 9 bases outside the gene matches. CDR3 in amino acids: CASTPTGGISYNEQFF. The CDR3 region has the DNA TGTGCCAGCACCCCCACGGGAGGAATCTCCTACAATGAGCAGTTCTTC.

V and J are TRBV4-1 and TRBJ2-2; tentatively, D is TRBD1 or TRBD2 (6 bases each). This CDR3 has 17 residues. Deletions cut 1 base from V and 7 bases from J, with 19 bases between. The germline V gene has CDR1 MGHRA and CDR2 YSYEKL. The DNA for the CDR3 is TGCGCCAGCAGCCAAGGCCGAGGGGGGCTAAACGTCGGGGAGCTGTTTTTT. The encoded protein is CASSQGRGGLNVGELFF.

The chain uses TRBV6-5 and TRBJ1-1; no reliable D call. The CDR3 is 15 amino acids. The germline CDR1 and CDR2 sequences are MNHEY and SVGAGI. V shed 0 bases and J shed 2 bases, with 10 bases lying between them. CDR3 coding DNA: TGTGCCAGCAGTTACTCTCTGCGTCTCAACACTGAAGCTTTCTTT. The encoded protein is CASSYSLRLNTEAFF.

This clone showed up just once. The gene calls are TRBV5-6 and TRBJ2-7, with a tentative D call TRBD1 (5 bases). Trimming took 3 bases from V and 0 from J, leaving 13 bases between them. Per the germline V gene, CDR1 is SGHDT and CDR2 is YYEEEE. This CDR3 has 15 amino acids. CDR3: CASSWGLLSSYEQYF. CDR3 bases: TGTGCCAGCAGCTGGGGCTTATTGAGCTCCTACGAGCAGTACTTC.

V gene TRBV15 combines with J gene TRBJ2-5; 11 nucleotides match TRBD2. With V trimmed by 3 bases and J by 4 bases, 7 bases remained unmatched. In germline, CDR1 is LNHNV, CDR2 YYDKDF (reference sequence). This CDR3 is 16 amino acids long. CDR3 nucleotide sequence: TGTGCCACCAGCAGGCTAGCGGGGGGCAATGGAGAGACCCAGTACTTC. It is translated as CATSRLAGGNGETQYF.

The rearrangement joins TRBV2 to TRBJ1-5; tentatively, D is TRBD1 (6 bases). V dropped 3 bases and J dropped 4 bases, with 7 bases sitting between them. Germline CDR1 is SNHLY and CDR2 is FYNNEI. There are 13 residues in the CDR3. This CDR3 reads CASSEGQNQPQHF. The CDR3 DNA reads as TGTGCCAGCAGTGAGGGACAAAATCAGCCCCAGCATTTT.

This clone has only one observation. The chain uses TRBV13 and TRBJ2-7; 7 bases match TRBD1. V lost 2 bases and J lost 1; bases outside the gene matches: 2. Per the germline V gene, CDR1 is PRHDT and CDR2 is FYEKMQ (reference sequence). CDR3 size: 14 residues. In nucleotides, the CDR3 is TGTGCCAGCAGCTTATCGGACAGGTCCTACGAGCAGTACTTC. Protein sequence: CASSLSDRSYEQYF.

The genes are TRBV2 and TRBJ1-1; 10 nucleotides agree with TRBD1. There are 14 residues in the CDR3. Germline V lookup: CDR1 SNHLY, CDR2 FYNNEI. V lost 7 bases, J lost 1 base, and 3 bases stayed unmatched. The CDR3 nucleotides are TGTGCCAGCAAGAGGACAGGGGGGAACACTGAAGCTTTCTTT. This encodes CASKRTGGNTEAFF.

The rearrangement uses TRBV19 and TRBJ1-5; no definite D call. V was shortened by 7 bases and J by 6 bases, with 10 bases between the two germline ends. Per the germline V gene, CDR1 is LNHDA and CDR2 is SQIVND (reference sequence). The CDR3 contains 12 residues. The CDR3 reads CASNDGSQPQHF. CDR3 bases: TGTGCCAGTAATGACGGGTCTCAGCCCCAGCATTTT.

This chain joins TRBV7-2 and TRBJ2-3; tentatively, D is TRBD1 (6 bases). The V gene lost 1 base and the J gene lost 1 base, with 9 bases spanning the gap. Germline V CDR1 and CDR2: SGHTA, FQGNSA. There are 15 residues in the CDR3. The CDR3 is CASSLGSGGTDTQYF. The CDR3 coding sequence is TGTGCCAGCAGCTTAGGTTCAGGGGGCACAGATACGCAGTATTTT.

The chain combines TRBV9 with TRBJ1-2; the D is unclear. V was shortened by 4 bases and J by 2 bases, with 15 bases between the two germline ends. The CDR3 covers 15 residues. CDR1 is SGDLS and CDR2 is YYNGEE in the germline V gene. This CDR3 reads CASSLREGGNYGYTF. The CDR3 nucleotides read TGTGCCAGCAGCCTACGGGAGGGTGGGAACTATGGCTACACCTTC.

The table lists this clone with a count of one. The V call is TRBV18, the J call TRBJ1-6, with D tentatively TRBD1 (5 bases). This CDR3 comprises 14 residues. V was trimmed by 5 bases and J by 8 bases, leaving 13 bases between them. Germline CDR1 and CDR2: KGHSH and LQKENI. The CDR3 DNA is TGTGCCAGCTCAACACAGGACGAGGATTCACCCCTCCACTTT. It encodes CASSTQDEDSPLHF.

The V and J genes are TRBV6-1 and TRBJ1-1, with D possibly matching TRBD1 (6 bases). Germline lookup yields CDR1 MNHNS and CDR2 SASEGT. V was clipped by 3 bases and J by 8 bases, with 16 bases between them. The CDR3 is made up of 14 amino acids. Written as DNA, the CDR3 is TGTGCCAGCAGTGATGGCAGGGGCTATTCCGAAGCTTTCTTT. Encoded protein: CASSDGRGYSEAFF.